The 5 T cell receptor beta chains in this list originate from one sample, sequenced in a study of T-cell reconstitution after alpha-beta-depleted transplantation in children. The authors prepared the TCRbeta library with unique molecular identifiers. TCRdb reprocessed the PCR reads with MiXCR, giving one entry per CDR3 protein. The table has 700,000 to 950,000 distinct CDR3 sequences, less than 20% seen once. The sample in question was PBMCs, mostly from graft donor cells, obtained 360 days after TCRalphabeta/CD19-depleted stem cell transplant. The receptors originated from a male patient aged 10 to 17 who had a stem cell transplant for acute lymphoblastic leukemia, so the T cells may come from the graft donor.

The V and J genes are TRBV7-8 and TRBJ2-7; 9 bases match TRBD1. V lost 0 bases and J lost 1; bases outside the gene matches: 7. The CDR3 totals 17 residues. Germline values: CDR1 SGHVS, CDR2 FQNEAQ. CDR3 protein: CASSLATTGGDSYEQYF. In DNA form, the CDR3 reads TGTGCCAGCAGCTTAGCTACTACAGGGGGCGATTCCTACGAGCAGTACTTC.

The rearrangement joins TRBV15 to TRBJ2-4; D may be TRBD2 (5 bases). The CDR3 has 16 residues. CDR1 and CDR2 (germline): LNHNV, YYDKDF (reference sequence). V gave up 0 bases and J gave up 8 bases, with 17 bases separating them. The CDR3 spells CATSRDGRGGDDIQYF. The CDR3 DNA follows: TGTGCCACCAGCAGAGATGGGAGAGGAGGAGACGACATTCAGTACTTC.

The table lists this clonotype with many counts. The J gene is TRBJ2-2, the V gene TRBV11-2; TRBD2 aligns across 10 bases. Looked up from germline, CDR1 is SGHAT and CDR2 is FQNNGV. This CDR3 has 18 amino acids. The ends lost 1 base at V and 2 bases at J; junction bases unmatched: 7. CDR3: CASSLVGRLAGNTGELFF. CDR3 sequence (DNA): TGTGCCAGCAGCTTAGTGGGCCGACTAGCGGGTAACACCGGGGAGCTGTTTTTT.

Points on this clonotype: One junction end does not reproduce the germline sequence, and a read error may be involved. The rearrangement uses TRBV5-1 and TRBJ1-1; a weak D match, TRBD1 (5 bases). Germline assignment: CDR1 SGHRS and CDR2 YFSETQ. This CDR3 is built from 16 residues. The CDR3 is CASNKDWGRRNTEALF. DNA for the CDR3: TGCGCCAGCAACAAGGATTGGGGCAGGCGGAACACTGAAGCTTTGTTT.

The CDR3 DNA follows: TGTGCCAGCAGCCAAGCCTACAGGGACAACACCTTC. Translating it yields CASSQAYRDNTF. The chain joins TRBV3-1 to TRBJ1-2; perhaps TRBD1 as D (6 bases). Trimming removed 1 base at V and 12 bases at J, with 12 bases between. Germline assignment: CDR1 LGHDT and CDR2 YNNKEL (reference sequence). The CDR3 totals 12 residues.